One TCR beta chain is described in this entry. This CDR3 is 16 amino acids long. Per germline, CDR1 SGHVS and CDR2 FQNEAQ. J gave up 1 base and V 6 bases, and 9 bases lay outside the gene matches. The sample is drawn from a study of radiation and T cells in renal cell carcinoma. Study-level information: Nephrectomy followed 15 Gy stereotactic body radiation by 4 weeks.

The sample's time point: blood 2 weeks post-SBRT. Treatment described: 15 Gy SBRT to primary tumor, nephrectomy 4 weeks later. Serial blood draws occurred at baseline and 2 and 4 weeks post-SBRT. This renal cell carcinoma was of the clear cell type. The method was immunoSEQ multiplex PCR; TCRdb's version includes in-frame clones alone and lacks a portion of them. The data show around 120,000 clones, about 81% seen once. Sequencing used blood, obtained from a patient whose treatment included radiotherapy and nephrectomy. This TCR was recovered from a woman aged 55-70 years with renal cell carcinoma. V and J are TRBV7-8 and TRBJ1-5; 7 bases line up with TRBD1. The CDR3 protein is CASRDFQGGSNQPQHF. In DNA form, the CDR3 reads TGTGCCAGCAGAGACTTTCAGGGGGGCAGCAATCAGCCCCAGCATTTT.